This T cell receptor beta chain was documented in a study of T-cell memory formation after mild COVID-19. CDR1 is LNHDA and CDR2 is SQIVND in the germline V gene (reference sequence). The V end lost 7 bases, the J end lost 3 bases, and 18 bases lay between the germline ends. The CDR3 has 15 residues. TCRdb reprocessed the 5' RACE reads with MiXCR, giving one entry per CDR3 protein. The profile covers a few hundred thousand distinct CDR3 sequences, with about 22% appearing a single time and approximately 8.4% taken by the ten largest. This clonotype was seen more than once but under ten times. Sequencing was carried out using PBMCs or a T cell subset sorted from them (not recorded which). This chain joins TRBV19 and TRBJ2-5; maybe TRBD2 (7 bases). The sequence was obtained from an adult woman who had mild COVID-19 (a few samples of this study predate the infection). Cell type and time point are not known. The CDR3: CASKGGAAGEETQYF. As DNA, the CDR3 is TGTGCCAGTAAAGGGGGGGCGGCCGGGGAAGAGACCCAGTACTTC.